The rows below give T cell receptor beta chains drawn from one sample of a study of shared clonotypes between healthy human individuals. Some clones are missing from TCRdb's copy, which holds only in-frame ones; the method was immunoSEQ multiplex PCR. This repertoire shows roughly 500,000 clones, 76% found once; its top ten account for approximately 13%. The sample comprised PBMCs. These TCRs come from a woman between 35 and 50 years old in good health. Some clones in this sample may be carry-over from other donors' samples. The CDR3 runs from the conserved cysteine through the conserved F or W. The D gene is left open where the match is weak. Size values are once, few and many counts, or a class for expanded clones, and some rows have none.

TRBV28	NA	14	NA	TRBJ1-5	CASSSRHEDQPQHF	TGTGCCAGCAGTTCCCGACACGAAGATCAGCCCCAGCATTTT
TRBV25-1	NA	16	TRBD1	TRBJ2-7	CASTEQGVNHSYEQYF	TGTGCCAGCACCGAGCAGGGGGTAAATCACTCCTACGAGCAGTACTTC
TRBV7-2	NA	12	NA	TRBJ2-3	CATSNGPDTQYF	TGTGCCACCTCAAACGGGCCTGATACGCAGTATTTT
TRBV29-1	NA	15	TRBD2	TRBJ2-3	CSVGGLAGRADTQYF	TGCAGCGTTGGAGGGCTAGCGGGAAGGGCAGATACGCAGTATTTT
TRBV28	few	16	TRBD2	TRBJ2-6	CASSSAGGDGANVLTF	TGTGCCAGCAGCTCGGCGGGGGGAGATGGGGCCAACGTCCTGACTTTC
TRBV6-1	few	15	NA	TRBJ1-5	CASSEGGPRNQPQHF	TGTGCCAGCAGTGAAGGAGGACCTCGCAATCAGCCCCAGCATTTT
TRBV28	NA	14	TRBD1	TRBJ2-7	CASRRGTGRDEQYF	TGTGCCAGCAGAAGGGGGACAGGTAGGGACGAGCAGTACTTC
TRBV7-3	NA	13	NA	TRBJ2-1	CASSFDSNNEQFF	TGTGCCAGCAGCTTCGACAGTAACAATGAGCAGTTCTTC
TRBV18	NA	15	NA	TRBJ1-2	CASSTTQGSEGGYTF	TGTGCCAGCTCAACCACTCAGGGGTCGGAGGGTGGCTACACCTTC
TRBV5-4	NA	13	NA	TRBJ2-7	CASSLGQSYEQYF	TGTGCCAGCAGCTTGGGGCAGTCTTACGAGCAGTACTTC
TRBV11-2	NA	14	NA	TRBJ1-1	CASSLLASHTEAFF	TGTGCCAGCAGCTTATTAGCCAGCCACACTGAAGCTTTCTTT
TRBV2	NA	14	TRBD2	TRBJ2-5	CAGSSGRSGETQYF	TGTGCCGGATCTAGCGGGAGGTCCGGGGAGACCCAGTACTTC
TRBV30	NA	15	NA	TRBJ2-5	CAWSVPTSPRETQYF	TGTGCCTGGAGTGTACCGACTTCTCCCAGAGAGACCCAGTACTTC
TRBV15	NA	15	NA	TRBJ1-4	CATSRDLASNEKLFF	TGTGCCACCAGCAGAGATTTGGCTTCTAATGAAAAACTGTTTTTT
TRBV27	NA	15	NA	TRBJ2-7	CASSVRPLLAGEQYF	TGTGCCAGCAGTGTTCGGCCCCTTTTGGCTGGCGAGCAGTACTTC
TRBV27	NA	17	NA	TRBJ1-2	CASSLSAGAPTNYGYTF	TGTGCCAGCAGTTTATCCGCAGGAGCTCCTACTAACTATGGCTACACCTTC
TRBV7-2	NA	15	NA	TRBJ1-1	CASSLVVLIGTEAFF	TGTGCCAGCAGCTTAGTTGTTCTAATCGGCACTGAAGCTTTCTTT
TRBV28	NA	14	TRBD1	TRBJ2-7	CASSTGGLAYEQYF	TGTGCCAGCAGTACAGGGGGCCTCGCCTACGAGCAGTACTTC
TRBV28	NA	13	NA	TRBJ1-2	CASRDNSFYGYTF	TGTGCCAGCAGGGACAACAGCTTCTATGGCTACACCTTC
TRBV7-9	NA	14	NA	TRBJ1-1	CASSLAGLNTEAFF	TGTGCCAGCAGCTTGGCAGGGTTGAACACTGAAGCTTTCTTT
TRBV30	many	12	NA	TRBJ1-2	CAWSWGNYGYTF	TGTGCCTGGAGTTGGGGAAACTATGGCTACACCTTC
TRBV5-4	NA	13	NA	TRBJ2-5	CASSLKGEETQYF	TGTGCCAGCAGCTTGAAGGGTGAAGAGACCCAGTACTTC
TRBV19	NA	13	TRBD1	TRBJ2-7	CASSGSSDRGQYF	TGTGCCAGTAGTGGAAGCTCGGACAGGGGGCAGTACTTC
TRBV11-2	NA	15	NA	TRBJ2-3	CASSLEGGSTDTQYF	TGTGCCAGCAGCCTAGAGGGCGGGAGCACAGATACGCAGTATTTT
TRBV7-2	NA	14	NA	TRBJ2-2	CASSLVSNTGELFF	TGTGCCAGCAGCTTAGTATCGAACACCGGGGAGCTGTTTTTT
TRBV2	NA	18	TRBD2	TRBJ2-7	CASSEAPGLAGSGYEQYF	TGTGCCAGCAGTGAAGCGCCAGGACTAGCGGGATCCGGCTACGAGCAGTACTTC
TRBV10-3	NA	11	NA	TRBJ2-3	CATSSTDTQYF	TGCGCCACGTCTAGCACAGATACGCAGTATTTT
TRBV7-2	NA	16	TRBD2	TRBJ2-2	CASSLTSGSRTGELFF	TGTGCCAGCAGCTTAACTAGCGGGAGTCGCACCGGGGAGCTGTTTTTT
TRBV6-5	few	15	NA	TRBJ1-4	CASSYGGATNEKLFF	TGTGCCAGCAGTTACGGTGGGGCAACTAATGAAAAACTGTTTTTT
TRBV11-2	NA	15	NA	TRBJ1-6	CASSLDRGGNSPLHF	TGTGCCAGCAGCTTAGATCGTGGGGGCAATTCACCCCTCCACTTT
TRBV2	NA	13	TRBD2	TRBJ2-7	CASLAGVFREQYF	TGTGCCAGCTTAGCGGGAGTTTTCCGCGAGCAGTACTTC
TRBV2	few	14	TRBD1	TRBJ1-2	CASRAPGQIYGYTF	TGTGCCAGCAGGGCCCCGGGACAGATCTATGGCTACACCTTC
TRBV6-1	many	15	NA	TRBJ2-7	CASRTDRGGTYEQYF	TGTGCCAGCAGAACCGACAGGGGAGGGACCTACGAGCAGTACTTC
TRBV7-9	NA	18	TRBD2	TRBJ2-3	CASSLFFNGLAATDTQYF	TGTGCCAGCAGCTTATTTTTCAATGGGCTAGCGGCCACAGATACGCAGTATTTT
TRBV29-1	few	11	NA	TRBJ1-1	CSVGLSSGAFF	TGCAGCGTTGGTCTTAGTTCGGGAGCGTTCTTT
TRBV10-3	NA	13	NA	TRBJ2-5	CAIGSGYQETQYF	TGTGCCATCGGGAGCGGTTACCAAGAGACCCAGTACTTC
TRBV6-5	NA	14	NA	TRBJ2-2	CASSYGRNTGELFF	TGTGCCAGCAGTTACGGCAGGAACACCGGGGAGCTGTTTTTT
TRBV5-4	NA	15	TRBD2	TRBJ2-5	CASSTSGRESETQYF	TGTGCCAGCAGCACTAGCGGGAGAGAGTCCGAGACCCAGTACTTC
TRBV19	NA	18	TRBD2	TRBJ2-1	CASSLRTSGRMTYNEQFF	TGTGCCAGTAGTCTCCGGACTAGCGGGAGGATGACGTACAATGAGCAGTTCTTC
TRBV2	many	12	NA	TRBJ2-5	CASTGTGETQYF	TGTGCCAGCACGGGGACGGGGGAGACCCAGTACTTC
TRBV6-5	once	16	TRBD1	TRBJ2-4	CASSYPDREAKNIQYF	TGTGCCAGCAGTTACCCAGACAGGGAGGCCAAAAACATTCAGTACTTC
TRBV19	NA	14	TRBD1	TRBJ2-2	CASTGGTNTGELFF	TGTGCCAGCACAGGGGGCACGAACACCGGGGAGCTGTTTTTT
TRBV2	few	14	NA	TRBJ1-1	CASSEQRLNTEAFF	TGTGCCAGCAGTGAACAGCGACTGAACACTGAAGCTTTCTTT
TRBV15	few	18	NA	TRBJ1-5	CATSRVGGAPYSNQPQHF	TGTGCCACCAGCAGAGTGGGAGGGGCCCCTTATAGCAATCAGCCCCAGCATTTT
TRBV10-3	once	14	NA	TRBJ2-2	CATRQAGGTGELFF	TGTGCCACCAGACAGGCCGGAGGTACCGGGGAGCTGTTTTTT
TRBV10-3	NA	16	NA	TRBJ1-3	CAISVRSANSGNTIYF	TGTGCCATCAGTGTAAGGTCCGCCAACTCTGGAAACACCATATATTTT
TRBV7-8	NA	15	TRBD1	TRBJ1-2	CASSSSARQGAGYTF	TGTGCCAGCAGCTCCTCGGCCCGACAGGGGGCTGGCTACACCTTC
TRBV11-2	NA	13	NA	TRBJ2-1	CASSPRGYNEQFF	TGTGCCAGCAGCCCACGAGGGTACAATGAGCAGTTCTTC
TRBV6-1	NA	13	NA	TRBJ2-3	CASSETDTDTQYF	TGTGCCAGCAGTGAAACGGACACAGATACGCAGTATTTT
TRBV20-1	NA	10	NA	TRBJ2-7	CSARPYEQYF	TGCAGTGCGCGCCCTTACGAGCAGTACTTC